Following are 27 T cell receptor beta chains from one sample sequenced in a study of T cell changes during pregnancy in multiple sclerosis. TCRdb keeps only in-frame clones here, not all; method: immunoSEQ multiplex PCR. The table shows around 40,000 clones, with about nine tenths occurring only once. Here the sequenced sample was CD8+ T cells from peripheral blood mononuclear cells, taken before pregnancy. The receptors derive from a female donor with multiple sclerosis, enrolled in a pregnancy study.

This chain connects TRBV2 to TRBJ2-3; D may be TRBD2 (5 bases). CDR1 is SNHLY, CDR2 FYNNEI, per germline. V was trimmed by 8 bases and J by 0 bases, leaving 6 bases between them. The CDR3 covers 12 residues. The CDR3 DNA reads TGTGCCAGCGAGGGAAGCACAGATACGCAGTATTTT. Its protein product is CASEGSTDTQYF.

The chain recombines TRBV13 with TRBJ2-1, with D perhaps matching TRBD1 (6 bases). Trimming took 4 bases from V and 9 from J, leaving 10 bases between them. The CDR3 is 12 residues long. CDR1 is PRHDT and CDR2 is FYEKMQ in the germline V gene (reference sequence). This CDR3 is CASSSPGAEQFF. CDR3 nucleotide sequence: TGTGCCAGCAGCTCCCCAGGGGCTGAGCAGTTCTTC.

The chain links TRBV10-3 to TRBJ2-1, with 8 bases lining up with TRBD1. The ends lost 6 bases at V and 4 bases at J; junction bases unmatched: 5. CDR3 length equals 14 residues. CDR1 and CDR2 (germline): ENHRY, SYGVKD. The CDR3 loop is CAISPGQDYNEQFF. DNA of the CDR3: TGTGCCATCAGCCCGGGACAGGATTACAATGAGCAGTTCTTC.

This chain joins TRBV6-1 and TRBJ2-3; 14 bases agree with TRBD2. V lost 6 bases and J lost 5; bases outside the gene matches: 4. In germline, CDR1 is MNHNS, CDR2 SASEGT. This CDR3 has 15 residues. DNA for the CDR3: TGTGCCAGCAGCGGGACTAGCGGGAGTTTAGATACGCAGTATTTT. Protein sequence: CASSGTSGSLDTQYF.

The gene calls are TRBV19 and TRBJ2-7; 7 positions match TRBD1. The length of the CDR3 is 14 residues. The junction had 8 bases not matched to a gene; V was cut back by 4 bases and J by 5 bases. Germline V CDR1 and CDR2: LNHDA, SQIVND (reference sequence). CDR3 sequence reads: CASSTGDRPDEQYF. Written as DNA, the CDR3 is TGTGCCAGTAGTACCGGGGACAGACCGGACGAGCAGTACTTC. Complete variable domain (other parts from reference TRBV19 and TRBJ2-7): DGGITQSPKYLFRKEGQNVTLSCEQNLNHDAMYWYRQDPGQGLRLIYYSQIVNDFQKGDIAEGYSVSREKKESFPLTVTSAQKNPTAFYLCASSTGDRPDEQYFGPGTRLTVT.

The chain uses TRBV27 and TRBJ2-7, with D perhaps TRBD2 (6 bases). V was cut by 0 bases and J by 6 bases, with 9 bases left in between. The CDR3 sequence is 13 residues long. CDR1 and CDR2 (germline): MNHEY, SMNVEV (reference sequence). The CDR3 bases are TGTGCCAGCAGTTTATCGGGGAGGACCGAGCAGTACTTC. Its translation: CASSLSGRTEQYF.

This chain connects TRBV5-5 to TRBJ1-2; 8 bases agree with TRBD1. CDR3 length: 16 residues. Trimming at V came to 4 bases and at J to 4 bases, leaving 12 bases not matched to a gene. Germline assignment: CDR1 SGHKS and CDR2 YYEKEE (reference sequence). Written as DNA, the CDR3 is TGTGCCAGCAGCAGTGAACCGGGACAGGAGACCTATGGCTACACCTTC. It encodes CASSSEPGQETYGYTF.

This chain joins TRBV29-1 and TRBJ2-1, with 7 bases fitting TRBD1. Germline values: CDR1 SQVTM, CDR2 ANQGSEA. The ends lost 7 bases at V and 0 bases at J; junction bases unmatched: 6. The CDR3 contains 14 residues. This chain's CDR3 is CSAEGAGSYNEQFF. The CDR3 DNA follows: TGCAGCGCCGAGGGGGCGGGCTCCTACAATGAGCAGTTCTTC.

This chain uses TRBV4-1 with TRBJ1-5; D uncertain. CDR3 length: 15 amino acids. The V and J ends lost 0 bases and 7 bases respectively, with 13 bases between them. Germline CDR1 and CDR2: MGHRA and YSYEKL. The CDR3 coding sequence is TGCGCCAGCAGCCAAGAAGGAGCCGGCGGGCAGCCCCAGCATTTT. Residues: CASSQEGAGGQPQHF.

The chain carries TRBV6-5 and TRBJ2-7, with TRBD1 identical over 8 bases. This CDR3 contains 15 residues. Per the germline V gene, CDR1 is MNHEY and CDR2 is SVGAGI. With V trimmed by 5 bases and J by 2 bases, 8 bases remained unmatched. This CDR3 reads CASSADRVGPYEQYF. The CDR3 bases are TGTGCCAGCAGTGCGGACAGGGTAGGCCCCTACGAGCAGTACTTC.

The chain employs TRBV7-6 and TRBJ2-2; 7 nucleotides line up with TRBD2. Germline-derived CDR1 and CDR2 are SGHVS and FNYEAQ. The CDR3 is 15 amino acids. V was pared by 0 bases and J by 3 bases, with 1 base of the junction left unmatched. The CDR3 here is CASSLAGGDTGELFF. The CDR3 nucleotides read TGTGCCAGCAGCTTAGCGGGAGGGGACACCGGGGAGCTGTTTTTT.

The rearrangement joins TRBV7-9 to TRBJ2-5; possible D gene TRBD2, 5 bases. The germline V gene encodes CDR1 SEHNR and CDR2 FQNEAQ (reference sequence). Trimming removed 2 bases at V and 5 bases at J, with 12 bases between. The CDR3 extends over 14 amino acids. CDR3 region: CASSLPEGSETQYF. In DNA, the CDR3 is TGTGCCAGCAGCTTACCCGAGGGATCGGAGACCCAGTACTTC.

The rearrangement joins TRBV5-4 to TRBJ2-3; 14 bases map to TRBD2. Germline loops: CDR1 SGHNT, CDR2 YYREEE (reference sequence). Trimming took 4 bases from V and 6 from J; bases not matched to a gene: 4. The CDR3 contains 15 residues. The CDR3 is CASSPGLAGDDTQYF. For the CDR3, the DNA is TGTGCCAGCAGCCCGGGACTAGCGGGAGACGATACGCAGTATTTT.

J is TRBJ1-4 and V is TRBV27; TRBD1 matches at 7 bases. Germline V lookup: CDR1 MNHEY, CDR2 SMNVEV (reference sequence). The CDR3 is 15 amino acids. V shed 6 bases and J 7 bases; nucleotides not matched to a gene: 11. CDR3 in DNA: TGTGCCAGCAGCCTGACCAGGGGGTCAATTGAAAAACTGTTTTTT. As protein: CASSLTRGSIEKLFF. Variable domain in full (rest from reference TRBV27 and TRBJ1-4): EAQVTQNPRYLITVTGKKLTVTCSQNMNHEYMSWYRQDPGLGLRQIYYSMNVEVTDKGDVPEGYKVSRKEKRNFPLILESPSPNQTSLYFCASSLTRGSIEKLFFGSGTQLSVL.

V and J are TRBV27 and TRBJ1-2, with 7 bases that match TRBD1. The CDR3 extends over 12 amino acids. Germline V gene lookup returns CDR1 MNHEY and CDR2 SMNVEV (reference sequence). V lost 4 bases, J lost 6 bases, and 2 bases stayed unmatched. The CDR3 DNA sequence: TGTGCCAGCAGTTCCACAGGGGATGGCTACACCTTC. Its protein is CASSSTGDGYTF.

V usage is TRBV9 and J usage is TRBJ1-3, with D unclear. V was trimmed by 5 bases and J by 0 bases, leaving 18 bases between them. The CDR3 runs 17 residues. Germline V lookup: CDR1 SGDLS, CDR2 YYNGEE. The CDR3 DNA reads TGTGCCAGCAGTCTTACCCCAGGAGGACTCTCTGGAAACACCATATATTTT. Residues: CASSLTPGGLSGNTIYF.

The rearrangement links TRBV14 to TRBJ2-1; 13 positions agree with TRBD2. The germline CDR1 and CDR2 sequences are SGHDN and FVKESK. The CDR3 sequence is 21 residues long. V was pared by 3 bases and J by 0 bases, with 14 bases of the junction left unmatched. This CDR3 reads CASSQEDRRRTSGSSYNEQFF. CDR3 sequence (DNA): TGTGCCAGCAGCCAGGAAGACCGTAGGAGGACTAGCGGGAGCTCCTACAATGAGCAGTTCTTC.

CDR3 region: CASSLVAGAQETQYF. DNA of the CDR3: TGTGCCAGCAGCTTAGTAGCGGGGGCCCAAGAGACCCAGTACTTC. The rearrangement uses TRBV7-2 and TRBJ2-5, with 9 bases lining up with TRBD2. This CDR3 is 15 amino acids long. The germline V gene has CDR1 SGHTA and CDR2 FQGNSA. The J segment lost 1 base and the V segment lost 1 base, leaving 1 base of the junction unmatched.

CDR3 DNA: TGTGCCAGCAGAACTAACAGGGGTACTAACACTGAAGCTTTCTTT. Protein sequence: CASRTNRGTNTEAFF. J is TRBJ1-1 and V is TRBV6-5; 7 nucleotides match TRBD1. This CDR3 is 15 amino acids long. With 6 bases clipped from V and 2 bases from J, the junction kept 9 bases outside the gene matches. The germline gives CDR1 MNHEY, CDR2 SVGAGI.

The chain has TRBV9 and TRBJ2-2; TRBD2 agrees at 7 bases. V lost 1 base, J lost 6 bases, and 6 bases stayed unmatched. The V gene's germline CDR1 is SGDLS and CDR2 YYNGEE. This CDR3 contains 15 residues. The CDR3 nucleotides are TGTGCCAGCAGCGTATGGGGGAGGGCCTCCGGGGAGCTGTTTTTT. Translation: CASSVWGRASGELFF. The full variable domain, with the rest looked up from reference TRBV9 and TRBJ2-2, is DSGVTQTPKHLITATGQRVTLRCSPRSGDLSVYWYQQSLDQGLQFLIQYYNGEERAKGNILERFSAQQFPDLHSELNLSSLELGDSALYFCASSVWGRASGELFFGEGSRLTVL.

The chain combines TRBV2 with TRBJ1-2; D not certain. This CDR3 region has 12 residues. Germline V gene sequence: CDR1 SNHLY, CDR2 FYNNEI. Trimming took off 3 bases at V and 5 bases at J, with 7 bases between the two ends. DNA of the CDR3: TGTGCCAGCAGTGACACGGGATATGGCTACACCTTC. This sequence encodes CASSDTGYGYTF.

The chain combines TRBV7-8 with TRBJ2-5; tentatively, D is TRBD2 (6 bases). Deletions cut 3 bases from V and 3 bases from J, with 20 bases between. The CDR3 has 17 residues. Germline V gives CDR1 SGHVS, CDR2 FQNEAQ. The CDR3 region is CASSFRRGKPFEETQYF. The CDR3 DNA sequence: TGTGCCAGCAGCTTTCGGAGGGGCAAACCGTTCGAAGAGACCCAGTACTTC.

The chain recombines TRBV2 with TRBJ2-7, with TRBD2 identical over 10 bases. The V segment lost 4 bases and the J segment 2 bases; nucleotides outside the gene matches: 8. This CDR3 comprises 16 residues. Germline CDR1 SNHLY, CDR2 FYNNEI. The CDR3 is CASSGLAGVDPYEQYF. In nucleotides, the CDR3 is TGTGCCAGCAGTGGACTAGCGGGTGTCGACCCCTACGAGCAGTACTTC.

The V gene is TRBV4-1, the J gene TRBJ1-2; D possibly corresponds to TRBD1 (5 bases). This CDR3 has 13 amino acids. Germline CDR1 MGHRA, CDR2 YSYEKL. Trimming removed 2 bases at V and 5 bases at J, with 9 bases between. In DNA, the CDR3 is TGCGCCAGCAGCCAACAGGGTGGGTATGGCTACACCTTC. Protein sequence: CASSQQGGYGYTF.

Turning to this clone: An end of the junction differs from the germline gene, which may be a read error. In DNA, the CDR3 is TGTGCCAGCAGTTCAACTCCTAACACTGAAGCTTTCTTT. Its translation is CASSSTPNTEAFF. This sequence joins TRBV10-3 and TRBJ1-1, with D unclear. CDR3 size: 13 residues. The germline V gene has CDR1 ENHRY and CDR2 SYGVKD.

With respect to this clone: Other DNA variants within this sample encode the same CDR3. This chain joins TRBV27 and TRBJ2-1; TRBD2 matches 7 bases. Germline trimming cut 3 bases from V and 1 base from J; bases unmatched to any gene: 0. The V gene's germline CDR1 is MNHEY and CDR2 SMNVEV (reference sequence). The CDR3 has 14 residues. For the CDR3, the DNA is TGTGCCAGCAGTTTGGGGGGGTCCTACAATGAGCAGTTCTTC. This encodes CASSLGGSYNEQFF.

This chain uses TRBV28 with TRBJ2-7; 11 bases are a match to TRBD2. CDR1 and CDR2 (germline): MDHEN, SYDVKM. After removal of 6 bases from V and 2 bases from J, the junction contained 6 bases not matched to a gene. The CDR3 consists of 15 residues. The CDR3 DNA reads TGTGCCAGCAGCTCTAGCGGGAGGCCTCCCTACGAGCAGTACTTC. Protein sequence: CASSSSGRPPYEQYF.